These 25 T cell receptor beta chains originate from one sample sequenced in a study of T cell changes during pregnancy in multiple sclerosis. Repertoires were generated with immunoSEQ multiplex PCR, while TCRdb's copy carries only in-frame clones and drops some. The sample has around 34,000 clones, 90% seen once. Here the sequenced sample was CD8+ T cells from peripheral blood mononuclear cells, taken in the first trimester of pregnancy. Every receptor here comes from a female donor with multiple sclerosis, enrolled in a pregnancy study.

V gene TRBV11-2 combines with J gene TRBJ2-7; 13 nucleotides line up with TRBD2. J gave up 5 bases and V 5 bases, and 6 bases lay outside the gene matches. Germline-derived CDR1 and CDR2 are SGHAT and FQNNGV. The CDR3 spans 15 residues. CDR3 region: CASSPSGTSGNEQYF. The CDR3 DNA reads TGTGCCAGCAGCCCCTCCGGGACTAGCGGGAACGAGCAGTACTTC. Complete variable domain (other parts from reference TRBV11-2 and TRBJ2-7): EAGVAQSPRYKIIEKRQSVAFWCNPISGHATLYWYQQILGQGPKLLIQFQNNGVVDDSQLPKDRFSAERLKGVDSTLKIQPAKLEDSAVYLCASSPSGTSGNEQYFGPGTRLTVT.

The rearrangement links TRBV5-6 to TRBJ2-1; tentative D call: TRBD1 (7 bases). Germline V CDR1 and CDR2: SGHDT, YYEEEE. This CDR3 is 18 amino acids long. Trimming stripped 7 bases from V and 0 bases from J, with 23 bases between. This CDR3 reads CASLPWPGGSSSYNEQFF. CDR3 DNA sequence: TGTGCCAGCCTGCCTTGGCCAGGGGGGTCAAGCTCCTACAATGAGCAGTTCTTC.

V and J are TRBV7-9 and TRBJ2-3; 9 bases fit TRBD2. The V segment lost 5 bases and the J segment 2 bases; nucleotides outside the gene matches: 5. Germline CDR1 reads SEHNR; CDR2 reads FQNEAQ (reference sequence). The CDR3 consists of 15 residues. CDR3 coding DNA: TGTGCCAGCAGCCTAACTAGCGGGTACACAGATACGCAGTATTTT. It translates to CASSLTSGYTDTQYF.

The chain has TRBV28 and TRBJ2-5, with D possibly matching TRBD1 (6 bases). The CDR3 length is 13 residues. CDR1 is MDHEN and CDR2 is SYDVKM in the germline V gene. V was cut by 5 bases and J by 4 bases, with 11 bases left in between. CDR3: CASSGTFLETQYF. CDR3 nucleotide sequence: TGTGCCAGCAGTGGGACATTTTTAGAGACCCAGTACTTC.

This chain connects TRBV13 to TRBJ2-1, with D perhaps TRBD2 (5 bases). V lost 11 bases to trimming and J lost 5 bases, with 19 bases between them. CDR1 and CDR2 from the germline V gene are PRHDT and FYEKMQ (reference sequence). CDR3 size: 14 residues. The CDR3 reads CASRVSGGDNEQFF. CDR3 bases: TGTGCCTCACGCGTGAGCGGCGGAGACAATGAGCAGTTCTTC.

The chain employs TRBV28 and TRBJ2-5; 7 bases map to TRBD1. This CDR3 has 16 amino acids. After removal of 7 bases from V and 5 bases from J, the junction contained 16 bases not matched to a gene. The germline V gene encodes CDR1 MDHEN and CDR2 SYDVKM. The CDR3 DNA follows: TGTGCCAGCACTCCGATTCCGGGACAGATCGCGGAGACCCAGTACTTC. Its translation is CASTPIPGQIAETQYF.

The rearrangement links TRBV7-2 to TRBJ2-4; TRBD2 is a possible D gene (7 bases). Deletions cut 5 bases from V and 2 bases from J, with 19 bases between. Per the germline V gene, CDR1 is SGHTA and CDR2 is FQGNSA. This CDR3 region has 17 residues. The CDR3 reads CASSRPRRGLPKNIQYF. The CDR3 DNA is TGTGCCAGCAGCCGACCCCGCAGGGGACTACCCAAAAACATTCAGTACTTC.

This sequence joins TRBV10-3 and TRBJ2-7; a weak D match, TRBD2 (6 bases). Between the trimmed V and J ends, which lost 3 bases and 5 bases, there was a span of 14 bases. Per the germline V gene, CDR1 is ENHRY and CDR2 is SYGVKD. There are 14 residues in the CDR3. The CDR3 protein is CAISDVLAPNEQYF. CDR3 DNA sequence: TGTGCCATCAGTGACGTCCTAGCGCCGAACGAGCAGTACTTC.

This clone came up once. The rearrangement joins TRBV7-9 to TRBJ2-4, with a tentative D call TRBD1 (6 bases). CDR1 and CDR2 (germline): SEHNR, FQNEAQ (reference sequence). Trimming pared 6 bases from V and 4 bases from J, leaving 16 bases between. CDR3 length: 15 amino acids. The CDR3 DNA reads TGTGCCAGCAGTAATACGGGACAAACTAAAAACATTCAGTACTTC. Translation gives CASSNTGQTKNIQYF.

V usage is TRBV25-1 and J usage is TRBJ1-6; D is possibly TRBD1 (5 bases). Per germline, CDR1 MGHDK and CDR2 SYGVNS. Trimming took off 0 bases at V and 8 bases at J, with 8 bases between the two ends. The length of the CDR3 is 14 residues. In nucleotides, the CDR3 is TGTGCCAGCAGTGAATATGGGGCGGATTCACCCCTCCACTTT. Amino acid sequence: CASSEYGADSPLHF.

The genes are TRBV15 and TRBJ2-5; D may be TRBD1 (5 bases). The CDR3 sequence is 16 residues long. Per germline, CDR1 LNHNV and CDR2 YYDKDF (reference sequence). V was shortened by 0 bases and J by 3 bases, with 14 bases between the two germline ends. CDR3 bases: TGTGCCACCAGCAGAGATGTGAGGCAGACAGAAGAGACCCAGTACTTC. It is translated as CATSRDVRQTEETQYF.

In this sample, this clone turned up once. The chain has TRBV28 and TRBJ1-5, with a weak D call TRBD1 (5 bases). The germline V gene encodes CDR1 MDHEN and CDR2 SYDVKM. The length of the CDR3 is 14 residues. The V gene lost 0 bases and the J gene lost 9 bases, with 12 bases spanning the gap. This CDR3 is CASSLWAGQGPQHF. CDR3 nucleotide sequence: TGTGCCAGCAGTTTATGGGCAGGCCAGGGGCCCCAGCATTTT. Variable domain in full (rest from reference TRBV28 and TRBJ1-5): DVKVTQSSRYLVKRTGEKVFLECVQDMDHENMFWYRQDPGLGLRLIYFSYDVKMKEKGDIPEGYSVSREKKERFSLILESASTNQTSMYLCASSLWAGQGPQHFGDGTRLSIL.

The chain links TRBV12-5 to TRBJ2-7, with 9 positions matching TRBD1. The CDR3 has 16 amino acids. J gave up 4 bases and V 0 bases, and 7 bases lay outside the gene matches. Germline V lookup: CDR1 LGHNT, CDR2 FRNRAP. The CDR3 DNA is TGTGCTAGTGGTTTGGTACGGGGGACAGGGTCTTACGAGCAGTACTTC. Translation: CASGLVRGTGSYEQYF.

The rearrangement uses TRBV10-3 and TRBJ2-1; the D gene is possibly TRBD1 (6 bases). With 9 bases removed from V and 2 bases from J, the gap between germline ends came to 14 bases. CDR1 is ENHRY, CDR2 SYGVKD, per germline. The CDR3 is 14 residues long. In DNA, the CDR3 is TGTGCCATTAATAACGGGACACCCTACAATGAGCAGTTCTTC. Translating gives CAINNGTPYNEQFF.

The chain uses TRBV4-2 and TRBJ2-7; D may be TRBD2 (6 bases). Germline V gene sequence: CDR1 LGHNA, CDR2 YNFKEQ. The CDR3 totals 15 residues. Between the trimmed V and J ends, which lost 0 bases and 5 bases, there was a span of 14 bases. CDR3 DNA sequence: TGTGCCAGCAGCCAAGATATGGGGGGATCGGACGAGCAGTACTTC. Protein product: CASSQDMGGSDEQYF.

The V call is TRBV7-9, the J call TRBJ2-1; 10 nucleotides match TRBD2. Trimming cost V 6 bases and J 9 bases; bases outside gene matches: 8. Germline V gives CDR1 SEHNR, CDR2 FQNEAQ (reference sequence). This CDR3 contains 14 residues. The CDR3 region is CASSRTGTSVEQFF. DNA of the CDR3: TGTGCCAGCAGTAGAACCGGGACTAGCGTTGAGCAGTTCTTC.

The chain links TRBV19 to TRBJ2-3; the match to TRBD2 covers 7 bases. The CDR3 spans 16 residues. V shed 5 bases and J 4 bases; nucleotides not matched to a gene: 12. CDR1 is LNHDA, CDR2 SQIVND, per germline (reference sequence). The CDR3 is CASSWWFGEGADTQYF. The CDR3, as DNA: TGTGCCAGTAGTTGGTGGTTCGGGGAGGGCGCAGATACGCAGTATTTT.

This clone was counted once. J is TRBJ2-1 and V is TRBV29-1, with 11 bases aligning to TRBD2. Per germline, CDR1 SQVTM and CDR2 ANQGSEA. The CDR3 is made up of 14 amino acids. Trimming at V came to 6 bases and at J to 4 bases, leaving 5 bases not matched to a gene. The CDR3 here is CSVRLAGGYNEQFF. CDR3 DNA: TGCAGCGTCCGGCTAGCGGGAGGTTACAATGAGCAGTTCTTC.

This chain connects TRBV11-3 to TRBJ1-1; 9 bases line up with TRBD1. Trimming at V came to 1 base and at J to 8 bases, leaving 2 bases not matched to a gene. The CDR3 is 13 residues long. Germline-derived CDR1 and CDR2 are SGHNT and YENEEA. CDR3 DNA sequence: TGTGCCAGCAGCTTAGCCGGGACAGGGGAAGCTTTCTTT. Translated, it gives CASSLAGTGEAFF.

The chain employs TRBV4-1 and TRBJ2-7; TRBD1 aligns across 12 bases. Germline values: CDR1 MGHRA, CDR2 YSYEKL. The V gene end was trimmed by 4 bases and the J gene end by 6 bases; junction bases not matched to a gene: 4. The CDR3 loop spans 14 amino acids. The DNA of the CDR3 is TGCGCCAGCAGCCCGGGACAGGGGGCCGCCGAGCAGTACTTC. It translates to CASSPGQGAAEQYF.

The chain couples TRBV19 to TRBJ2-1, with TRBD2 matching over 9 bases. Germline loops: CDR1 LNHDA, CDR2 SQIVND (reference sequence). Trimming cost V 6 bases and J 8 bases; bases outside gene matches: 11. The CDR3 consists of 15 residues. The CDR3 DNA is TGTGCCAGTAGATTGGGTAGCGGGAGCCGGGATGAGCAGTTCTTC. Its protein is CASRLGSGSRDEQFF.

The V call is TRBV27, the J call TRBJ2-1; TRBD1 might be the D (5 bases). The CDR3 covers 13 residues. The germline V and J ends were trimmed by 2 bases and 5 bases, with 7 bases remaining between them. Germline loops: CDR1 MNHEY, CDR2 SMNVEV (reference sequence). CDR3 protein: CASSLDSHNEQFF. The CDR3 coding sequence is TGTGCCAGCAGTTTAGACAGTCACAATGAGCAGTTCTTC.

The V call is TRBV7-9, the J call TRBJ2-5; 10 bases map to TRBD1. V shed 5 bases, J shed 4 bases, and the junction held 16 bases outside the gene matches. This CDR3 comprises 18 residues. Germline V gene lookup returns CDR1 SEHNR and CDR2 FQNEAQ (reference sequence). CDR3 sequence (DNA): TGTGCCAGCAGCCCGAAGGGACAGGGGAACGGAAGGGTAGAGACCCAGTACTTC. Translating gives CASSPKGQGNGRVETQYF.

The chain employs TRBV5-1 and TRBJ2-7; 10 positions agree with TRBD1. Germline assignment: CDR1 SGHRS and CDR2 YFSETQ. J gave up 5 bases and V 4 bases, and 6 bases lay outside the gene matches. The CDR3 runs to 14 residues. Written as DNA, the CDR3 is TGCGCCAGCAGCATAGACAGGGGGCTTGACGAGCAGTACTTC. This encodes CASSIDRGLDEQYF.

The V gene is TRBV27, the J gene TRBJ2-5, with D possibly being TRBD1 (5 bases). Germline CDR1 reads MNHEY; CDR2 reads SMNVEV (reference sequence). This CDR3 has 14 residues. Trimming removed 5 bases from V and 4 bases from J, with 14 bases in between. CDR3 residues: CASSPSGQGETQYF. In DNA form, the CDR3 reads TGTGCCAGCAGTCCGTCAGGGCAGGGAGAGACCCAGTACTTC.